These 18 T cell receptor beta chains share one sample of origin, sequenced in a study of technical replicates of blood from several donors. The method was immunoSEQ multiplex PCR; TCRdb's version includes in-frame clones alone and lacks a portion of them. The sample contains under 100,000 clones, 95% of which appear only once. The sequenced sample was T cells isolated from PBMCs. The source of these receptors is a human donor in good health.

The V call is TRBV2, the J call TRBJ1-2, with D perhaps matching TRBD1 (5 bases). The V gene lost 7 bases and the J gene lost 4 bases, with 10 bases spanning the gap. The CDR3 runs 12 residues. Germline assignment: CDR1 SNHLY and CDR2 FYNNEI. The CDR3 spells CASIQATYGYTF. For the CDR3, the DNA is TGTGCCAGCATACAGGCAACCTATGGCTACACCTTC.

This chain uses TRBV11-3 with TRBJ1-1; D unresolved. This CDR3 comprises 14 residues. Trimming removed 5 bases from V and 4 bases from J, with 14 bases in between. From germline, CDR1 is SGHNT and CDR2 YENEEA. This chain's CDR3 is CASSPTSRGTEAFF. Here the CDR3 DNA reads TGTGCCAGCAGCCCCACCTCAAGAGGCACTGAAGCTTTCTTT.

The chain has TRBV15 and TRBJ1-2; TRBD1 matches 9 bases. CDR3 length: 15 amino acids. The ends lost 1 base at V and 4 bases at J; junction bases unmatched: 4. Germline assignment: CDR1 LNHNV and CDR2 YYDKDF (reference sequence). In DNA, the CDR3 is TGTGCCACCAGCAGAGGGACAGGGGTCGCCTATGGCTACACCTTC. This translates into CATSRGTGVAYGYTF.

The chain is built from TRBV7-6 and TRBJ2-2; 8 bases match TRBD2. Germline loops: CDR1 SGHVS, CDR2 FNYEAQ. The CDR3 is made up of 16 amino acids. After removal of 6 bases from V and 5 bases from J, the junction contained 11 bases not matched to a gene. CDR3: CASRDGRASWTGELFF. CDR3 bases: TGTGCCAGCAGAGACGGGAGGGCCTCGTGGACCGGGGAGCTGTTTTTT. Together with reference TRBV7-6 and TRBJ2-2, the CDR3 gives the full variable domain: GAGVSQSPRYKVTKRGQDVALRCDPISGHVSLYWYRQALGQGPEFLTYFNYEAQQDKSGLPNDRFSAERPEGSISTLTIQRTEQRDSAMYRCASRDGRASWTGELFFGEGSRLTVL.

This clone was observed a single time. The V and J genes are TRBV7-9 and TRBJ2-5; 11 bases match TRBD2. This CDR3 contains 18 residues. Germline V gene data show CDR1 as SEHNR and CDR2 as FQNEAQ (reference sequence). The trim removed 1 base at V and 5 bases at J, leaving 12 bases unmatched. CDR3 DNA: TGTGCCAGCAGCTTAGATACTAGCGGGAGCGGCCGTCGGGAGACCCAGTACTTC. Translated: CASSLDTSGSGRRETQYF.

The V and J genes are TRBV19 and TRBJ2-1; 7 nucleotides match TRBD1. V shed 5 bases and J 2 bases; nucleotides not matched to a gene: 6. The CDR3 totals 15 residues. Germline V gene data show CDR1 as LNHDA and CDR2 as SQIVND (reference sequence). Here the CDR3 reads CASSHTGTAYNEQFF. CDR3 DNA: TGTGCCAGTAGTCATACCGGGACAGCCTACAATGAGCAGTTCTTC.

The chain is built from TRBV19 and TRBJ2-7, with TRBD1 matching 7 bases. The junction had 8 bases not matched to a gene; V was cut back by 5 bases and J by 1 base. The CDR3 has 15 amino acids. Germline V gene data show CDR1 as LNHDA and CDR2 as SQIVND (reference sequence). CDR3 DNA: TGTGCCAGTAGTCCCGGACAGGTAGGGTCCTACGAGCAGTACTTC. Encoded protein: CASSPGQVGSYEQYF.

V and J are TRBV28 and TRBJ1-4, with TRBD1 identical over 8 bases. The CDR3 runs 14 residues. V was pared by 4 bases and J by 6 bases, with 4 bases of the junction left unmatched. Germline V lookup: CDR1 MDHEN, CDR2 SYDVKM. CDR3 sequence reads: CASSYRGWDEKLFF. CDR3 DNA sequence: TGTGCCAGCAGTTACAGGGGGTGGGATGAAAAACTGTTTTTT.

The chain is built from TRBV5-6 and TRBJ1-2; possibly TRBD1 for D (5 bases). Germline V gene lookup returns CDR1 SGHDT and CDR2 YYEEEE. The V end lost 2 bases, the J end lost 1 base, and 15 bases lay between the germline ends. The CDR3 runs 16 residues. CDR3 coding DNA: TGTGCCAGCAGCTTCACAGGCGCTTTTGTTAACTATGGCTACACCTTC. As protein: CASSFTGAFVNYGYTF.

The chain's CDR3 is CASSSLQGLNTEAFF. The CDR3 DNA reads TGTGCCAGCAGTTCCCTCCAGGGGTTGAACACTGAAGCTTTCTTT. The rearrangement links TRBV6-5 to TRBJ1-1, with D possibly being TRBD1 (6 bases). Germline V gives CDR1 MNHEY, CDR2 SVGAGI. This CDR3 comprises 15 residues. V lost 4 bases to trimming and J lost 0 bases, with 12 bases between them.

This rearrangement joins TRBV5-1 to TRBJ1-2, with D unresolved. In germline, CDR1 is SGHRS, CDR2 YFSETQ. The CDR3 is 14 amino acids. The V end lost 5 bases, the J end lost 5 bases, and 16 bases lay between the germline ends. CDR3 DNA sequence: TGCGCCAGCAGTCCCTCGAACGCGAGGTATGGCTACACCTTC. Its translation: CASSPSNARYGYTF.

CDR3: CAIKAANNTIYF. The CDR3 DNA sequence: TGTGCCATCAAAGCCGCGAATAACACCATATATTTT. The V and J genes are TRBV10-3 and TRBJ1-3; D remains ambiguous. CDR3 length: 12 residues. The V gene's germline CDR1 is ENHRY and CDR2 SYGVKD. Trimming removed 7 bases at V and 7 bases at J, with 11 bases between.

V is TRBV2 and J is TRBJ2-5; no clear D. This CDR3 spans 15 amino acids. Trimming took 3 bases from V and 2 from J, leaving 13 bases between them. Germline V gene sequence: CDR1 SNHLY, CDR2 FYNNEI. DNA of the CDR3: TGTGCCAGCAGTGAGTCCACGCACAGTCAAGAGACCCAGTACTTC. Its translation: CASSESTHSQETQYF.

J is TRBJ2-1 and V is TRBV15; D possibly corresponds to TRBD2 (6 bases). The V end lost 3 bases, the J end lost 6 bases, and 9 bases lay between the germline ends. CDR3 length equals 13 residues. CDR1 is LNHNV and CDR2 is YYDKDF in the germline V gene (reference sequence). In DNA, the CDR3 is TGTGCCACCAGCAGTGGTAGCGGCAATGAGCAGTTCTTC. It encodes CATSSGSGNEQFF.

The chain joins TRBV4-2 to TRBJ1-1, with 8 bases lining up with TRBD1. The V gene end was trimmed by 2 bases and the J gene end by 2 bases; junction bases not matched to a gene: 4. This CDR3 has 15 amino acids. Germline CDR1 and CDR2: LGHNA and YNFKEQ. The CDR3 nucleotides are TGTGCCAGCAGCCAAACGCAGGGGGCTAACACTGAAGCTTTCTTT. This gives the protein CASSQTQGANTEAFF.

This rearrangement joins TRBV6-1 to TRBJ2-2, with 8 bases identical to TRBD2. The CDR3 is 14 amino acids. V gave up 4 bases and J gave up 7 bases; unmatched junction bases: 5. Germline-derived CDR1 and CDR2 are MNHNS and SASEGT. The CDR3 coding sequence is TGTGCCAGCAGTGTTGATAGCGGGGTCGGGGAGCTGTTTTTT. Its protein is CASSVDSGVGELFF.

The chain employs TRBV21-1 and TRBJ2-3; the D call of TRBD2 is as the table states it, not checked on the DNA. TRBV21-1 is deemed a pseudogene. This CDR3 is built from 15 residues. The chain's CDR3 is CASSKRIAATDTQYF. The CDR3 DNA reads as TGTGCCAGCAGCAAACGGATAGCGGCCACAGATACGCAGTATTTT.

This chain uses TRBV9 with TRBJ2-2; 11 bases map to TRBD2. The germline V gene has CDR1 SGDLS and CDR2 YYNGEE. J gave up 0 bases and V 2 bases, and 0 bases lay outside the gene matches. This CDR3 has 16 residues. The CDR3 DNA follows: TGTGCCAGCAGCGTTAGCGGGAGGGCGAACACCGGGGAGCTGTTTTTT. This gives the protein CASSVSGRANTGELFF.